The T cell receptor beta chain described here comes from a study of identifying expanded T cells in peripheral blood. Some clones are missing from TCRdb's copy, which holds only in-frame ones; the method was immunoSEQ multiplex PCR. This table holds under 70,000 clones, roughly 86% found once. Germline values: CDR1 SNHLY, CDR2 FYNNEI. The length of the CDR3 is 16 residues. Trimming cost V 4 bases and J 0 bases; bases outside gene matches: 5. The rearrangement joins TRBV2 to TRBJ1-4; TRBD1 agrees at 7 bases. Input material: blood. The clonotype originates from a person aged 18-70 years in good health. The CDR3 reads CASSGGQAATNEKLFF. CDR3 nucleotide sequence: TGTGCCAGCAGTGGCGGACAGGCTGCAACTAATGAAAAACTGTTTTTT.